The entry that follows covers one TCR beta chain sequence. In the original analysis: Reference gene primer amplification yielded estimated nucleated cell counts. Using immunoSEQ multiplex PCR, the repertoire was profiled, and TCRdb retains in-frame clones only, with some absent. V and J calls and clone size are those listed in that table; D and trimming were worked out from the DNA. Of 150,000 to 200,000 clones in the sample, about 88% were seen once. The data are from a study of blood T cell repertoires in COVID-19. Study-wide background: COVID-19 samples from acute and convalescent phases originated in the United States, Italy and Spain. In each case, the material was cDNA or gDNA derived from T cells, B-cell-depleted T cells, or PBMCs.

Germline CDR1 LGHNA, CDR2 YSLEER. The CDR3 loop spans 18 amino acids. V was clipped by 0 bases and J by 1 base; unmatched bases: 9. V usage is TRBV4-3 and J usage is TRBJ2-7; 10 bases align to TRBD2. The receptor comes from a woman of 80 years or more in a cohort sampled during active or convalescent COVID-19. The sequencing input was peripheral blood. CDR3 coding DNA: TGCGCCAGCAGCCAAGATTTCCTTAGCGGGGGGAGGTCCTACGAGCAGTACTTC. It yields the protein CASSQDFLSGGRSYEQYF.